These 3 T cell receptor beta chains share one sample of origin, sequenced in a study of human T cells and chemical hapten exposure. TCRdb re-called the RACE reads with MiXCR, one entry per CDR3 protein. The sample yields tens of thousands of distinct CDR3 sequences, 8.5% seen once. Time point noted: patch test 2, 6 weeks after DPC sensitization. Stated treatment: therapeutic diphenylcyclopropenone sensitization with weekly scalp DPC. Specimen: whole blood, collected in connection with sensitization to the hapten diphenylcyclopropenone (DPC). These receptors were collected from a woman aged 45-60 years with alopecia areata. Some clones in this sample may be carry-over from other donors' samples.

This chain connects TRBV12-3 or TRBV12-4 to TRBJ1-1; D may be TRBD1 (5 bases). The CDR3 has 13 residues. V lost 5 bases to trimming and J lost 8 bases, with 15 bases between them. In DNA form, the CDR3 reads TGTGCCAGCAGTCCAACTCGAACAGGAGAAGCTTTCTTT. It is translated as CASSPTRTGEAFF.

V and J are TRBV10-3 and TRBJ2-2; D ambiguous. There are 15 residues in the CDR3. V shed 7 bases and J shed 3 bases, with 15 bases lying between them. Germline CDR1 is ENHRY and CDR2 is SYGVKD. The CDR3 nucleotides are TGTGCCATCAAAATGGGGATTGGGGACACCGGGGAGCTGTTTTTT. Its translation: CAIKMGIGDTGELFF.

This clonotype was seen at least ten times. The chain carries TRBV20-1 and TRBJ1-1, with D possibly TRBD1 on 5 matching bases. Trimming stripped 0 bases from V and 1 base from J, with 9 bases between. CDR1 and CDR2 from the germline V gene are DFQATT and SNEGSKA (reference sequence). The CDR3 has 14 amino acids. CDR3 in amino acids: CSARDRRGNTEAFF. Written as DNA, the CDR3 is TGCAGTGCTAGAGATCGAAGGGGGAACACTGAAGCTTTCTTT.